The source of this TCR beta chain is a study of cytomegalovirus exposure and HLA in healthy donors. Study results and caveats: The study listed approximately 160 cytomegalovirus-associated TCR beta chains. As confirmed in vitro, three CMV-associated chains were specific for CMV antigens.

The PCR used 60 Vbeta and 13 Jbeta primers. Clones were sequenced by immunoSEQ multiplex PCR, and TCRdb holds only the in-frame ones, with some missing. The data show about 90,000 clones, with 55% to 70% seen just once and 20% to 25% held by the top ten. Note on this clone: Its antigen is undetermined.

This CDR3 has 16 residues. The ends lost 3 bases at V and 2 bases at J; junction bases unmatched: 8. Germline CDR1 reads SGHDT; CDR2 reads YYEEEE. The donors, nominally healthy at sampling, likely had unrecorded immune exposures. The chain joins TRBV5-6 to TRBJ2-1; 7 bases line up with TRBD1. This clonotype originated in a woman in her fifties or sixties in good health and CMV-seropositive. Specimen: PBMCs. The CDR3 loop is CASSSLTGATYNEQFF. The CDR3 bases are TGTGCCAGCAGCTCGTTAACAGGGGCTACCTACAATGAGCAGTTCTTC.